This T cell receptor beta chain came from a study of blood T cell repertoires in COVID-19. CDR3 length: 14 amino acids. V was clipped by 6 bases and J by 1 base, with 10 bases between them. Germline V gene lookup returns CDR1 MNHEY and CDR2 SVGAGI. Assay: immunoSEQ multiplex PCR; the TCRdb copy retains only in-frame clones and omits some. The table records roughly 400,000 clones, approximately 87% of them present only once. This chain uses TRBV6-5 with TRBJ1-5; D might be TRBD1 (5 bases). The sequence came from an older woman with COVID-19, enrolled during active disease. The source material was peripheral blood. This CDR3 reads CASSRERSNQPQHF. The CDR3 DNA sequence: TGTGCCAGCAGCAGGGAAAGGAGCAATCAGCCCCAGCATTTT.